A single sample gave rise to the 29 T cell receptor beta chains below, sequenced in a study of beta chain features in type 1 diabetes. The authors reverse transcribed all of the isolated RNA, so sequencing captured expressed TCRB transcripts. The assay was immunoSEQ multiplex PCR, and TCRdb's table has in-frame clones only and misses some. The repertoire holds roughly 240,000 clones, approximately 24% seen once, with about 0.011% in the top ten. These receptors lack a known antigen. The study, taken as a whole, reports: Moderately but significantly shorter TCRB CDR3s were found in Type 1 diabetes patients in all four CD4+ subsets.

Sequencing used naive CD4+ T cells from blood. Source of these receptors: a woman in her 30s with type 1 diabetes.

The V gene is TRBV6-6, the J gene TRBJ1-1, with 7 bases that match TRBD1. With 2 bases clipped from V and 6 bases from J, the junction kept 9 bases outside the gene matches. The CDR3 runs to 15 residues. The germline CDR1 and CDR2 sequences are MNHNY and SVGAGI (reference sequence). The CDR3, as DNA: TGTGCCAGCAGTTACGGGGAACAGGGGTTCCCTGAAGCTTTCTTT. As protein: CASSYGEQGFPEAFF.

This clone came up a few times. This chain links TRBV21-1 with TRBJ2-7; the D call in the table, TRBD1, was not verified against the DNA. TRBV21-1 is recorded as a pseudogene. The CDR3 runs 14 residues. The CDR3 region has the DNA TGTGCCCCCGCGGATGGGACAGGTCACTACGAGCAGTACTTC. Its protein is CAPADGTGHYEQYF.

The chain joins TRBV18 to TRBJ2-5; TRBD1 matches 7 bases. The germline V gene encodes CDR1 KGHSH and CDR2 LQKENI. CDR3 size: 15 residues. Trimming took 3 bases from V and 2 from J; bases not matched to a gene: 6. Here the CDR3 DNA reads TGTGCCAGCTCACCCCCCGGGACAGTACAAGAGACCCAGTACTTC. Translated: CASSPPGTVQETQYF.

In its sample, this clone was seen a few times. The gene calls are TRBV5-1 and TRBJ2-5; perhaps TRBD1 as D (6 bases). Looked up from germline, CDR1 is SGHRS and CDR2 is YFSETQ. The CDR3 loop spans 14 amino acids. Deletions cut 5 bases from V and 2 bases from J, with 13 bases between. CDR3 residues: CASSGGHRQETQYF. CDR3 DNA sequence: TGCGCCAGCAGTGGGGGACACAGACAAGAGACCCAGTACTTC.

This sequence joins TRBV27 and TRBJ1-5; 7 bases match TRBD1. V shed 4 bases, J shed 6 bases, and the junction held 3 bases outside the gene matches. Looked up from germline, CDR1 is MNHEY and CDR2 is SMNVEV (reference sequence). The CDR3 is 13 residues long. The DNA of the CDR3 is TGTGCCAGCAGTTCCGACAGGGTTCAGCCCCAGCATTTT. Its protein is CASSSDRVQPQHF.

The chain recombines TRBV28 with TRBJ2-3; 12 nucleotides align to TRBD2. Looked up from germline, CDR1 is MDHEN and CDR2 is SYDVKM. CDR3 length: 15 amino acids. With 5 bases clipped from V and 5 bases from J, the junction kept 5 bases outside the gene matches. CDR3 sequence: CASSRLAGGVDTQYF. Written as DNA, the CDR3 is TGTGCCAGCAGTCGGCTAGCGGGAGGGGTAGATACGCAGTATTTT. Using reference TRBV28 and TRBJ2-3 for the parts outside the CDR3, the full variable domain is DVKVTQSSRYLVKRTGEKVFLECVQDMDHENMFWYRQDPGLGLRLIYFSYDVKMKEKGDIPEGYSVSREKKERFSLILESASTNQTSMYLCASSRLAGGVDTQYFGPGTRLTVL.

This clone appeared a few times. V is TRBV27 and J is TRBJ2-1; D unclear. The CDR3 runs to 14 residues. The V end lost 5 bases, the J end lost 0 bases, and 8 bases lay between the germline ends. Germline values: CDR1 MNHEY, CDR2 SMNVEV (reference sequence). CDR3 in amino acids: CASSPTFSYNEQFF. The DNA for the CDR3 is TGTGCCAGCAGTCCTACTTTCTCCTACAATGAGCAGTTCTTC.

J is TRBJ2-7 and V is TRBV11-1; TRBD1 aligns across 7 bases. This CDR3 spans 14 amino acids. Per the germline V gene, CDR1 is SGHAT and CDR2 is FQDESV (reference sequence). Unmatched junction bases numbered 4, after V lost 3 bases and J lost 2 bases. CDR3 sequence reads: CASSFGQDAYEQYF. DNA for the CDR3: TGTGCCAGCAGCTTCGGACAGGACGCCTACGAGCAGTACTTC.

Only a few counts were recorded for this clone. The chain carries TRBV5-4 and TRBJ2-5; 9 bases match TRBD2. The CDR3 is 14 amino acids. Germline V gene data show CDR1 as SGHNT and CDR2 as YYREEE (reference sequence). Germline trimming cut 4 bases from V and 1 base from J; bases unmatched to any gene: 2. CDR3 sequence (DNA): TGTGCCAGCAGCGCTAGCGGGGTCCAAGAGACCCAGTACTTC. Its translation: CASSASGVQETQYF.

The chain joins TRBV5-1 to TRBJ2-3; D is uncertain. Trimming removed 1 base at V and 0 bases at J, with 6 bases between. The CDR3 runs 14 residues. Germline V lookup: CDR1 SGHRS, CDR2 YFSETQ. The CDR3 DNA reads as TGCGCCAGCAGCTTGATGGCTAGCACAGATACGCAGTATTTT. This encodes CASSLMASTDTQYF.

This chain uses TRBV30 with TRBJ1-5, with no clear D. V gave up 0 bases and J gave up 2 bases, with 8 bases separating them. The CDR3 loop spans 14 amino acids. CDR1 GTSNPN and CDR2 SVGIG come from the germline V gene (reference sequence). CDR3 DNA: TGTGCCTGGAGTGTACGCCCGGGCAATCAGCCCCAGCATTTT. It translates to CAWSVRPGNQPQHF. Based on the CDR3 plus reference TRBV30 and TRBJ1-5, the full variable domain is SQTIHQWPATLVQPVGSPLSLECTVEGTSNPNLYWYRQAAGRGLQLLFYSVGIGQISSEVPQNLSASRPQDRQFILSSKKLLLSDSGFYLCAWSVRPGNQPQHFGDGTRLSIL.

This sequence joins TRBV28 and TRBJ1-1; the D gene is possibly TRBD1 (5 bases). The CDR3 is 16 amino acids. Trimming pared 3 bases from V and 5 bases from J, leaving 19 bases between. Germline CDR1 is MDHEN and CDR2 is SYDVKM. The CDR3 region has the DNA TGTGCCAGCAGTTTGTGGGGGGACGGCTCGGAGACTGAAGCTTTCTTT. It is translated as CASSLWGDGSETEAFF. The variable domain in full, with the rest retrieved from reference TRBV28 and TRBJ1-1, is DVKVTQSSRYLVKRTGEKVFLECVQDMDHENMFWYRQDPGLGLRLIYFSYDVKMKEKGDIPEGYSVSREKKERFSLILESASTNQTSMYLCASSLWGDGSETEAFFGQGTRLTVV.

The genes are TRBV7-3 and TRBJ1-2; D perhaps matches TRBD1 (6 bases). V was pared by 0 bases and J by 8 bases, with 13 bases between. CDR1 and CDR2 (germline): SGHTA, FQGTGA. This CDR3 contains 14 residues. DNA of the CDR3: TGTGCCAGCAGCTTAACCCCGGGGGGCGGCGGCTACACCTTC. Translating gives CASSLTPGGGGYTF.

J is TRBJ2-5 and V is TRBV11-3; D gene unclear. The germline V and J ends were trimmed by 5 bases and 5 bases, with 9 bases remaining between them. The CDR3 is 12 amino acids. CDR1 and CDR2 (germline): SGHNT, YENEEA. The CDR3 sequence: CASSPSRETQYF. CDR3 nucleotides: TGTGCCAGCAGCCCTTCGCGGGAGACCCAGTACTTC. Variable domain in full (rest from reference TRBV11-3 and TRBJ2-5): EAGVVQSPRYKIIEKKQPVAFWCNPISGHNTLYWYLQNLGQGPELLIRYENEEAVDDSQLPKDRFSAERLKGVDSTLKIQPAELGDSAVYLCASSPSRETQYFGPGTRLLVL.

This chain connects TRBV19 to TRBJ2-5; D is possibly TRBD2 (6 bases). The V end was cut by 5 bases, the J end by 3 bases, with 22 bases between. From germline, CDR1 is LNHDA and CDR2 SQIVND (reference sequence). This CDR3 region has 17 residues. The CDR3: CASSGGRGAVKEETQYF. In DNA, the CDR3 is TGTGCCAGTAGTGGGGGGAGAGGTGCCGTCAAAGAAGAGACCCAGTACTTC.

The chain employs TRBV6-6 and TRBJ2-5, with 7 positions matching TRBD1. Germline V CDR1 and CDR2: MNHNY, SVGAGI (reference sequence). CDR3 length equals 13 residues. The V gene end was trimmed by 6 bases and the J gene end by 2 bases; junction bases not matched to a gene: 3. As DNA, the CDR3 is TGTGCCAGCAGAGACAGGGAGCAAGAGACCCAGTACTTC. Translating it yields CASRDREQETQYF.

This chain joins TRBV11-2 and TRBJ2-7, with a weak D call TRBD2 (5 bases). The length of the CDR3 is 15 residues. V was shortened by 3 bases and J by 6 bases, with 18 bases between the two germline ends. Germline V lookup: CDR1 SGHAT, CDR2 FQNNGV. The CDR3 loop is CASSLEVAALGEQYF. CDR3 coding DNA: TGTGCCAGCAGCTTGGAGGTTGCTGCCCTCGGCGAGCAGTACTTC. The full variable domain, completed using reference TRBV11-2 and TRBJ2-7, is EAGVAQSPRYKIIEKRQSVAFWCNPISGHATLYWYQQILGQGPKLLIQFQNNGVVDDSQLPKDRFSAERLKGVDSTLKIQPAKLEDSAVYLCASSLEVAALGEQYFGPGTRLTVT.

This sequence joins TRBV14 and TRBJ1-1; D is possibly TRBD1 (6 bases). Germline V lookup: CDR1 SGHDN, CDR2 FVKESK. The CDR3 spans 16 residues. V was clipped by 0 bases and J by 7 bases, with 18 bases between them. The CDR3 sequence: CASSQDSWYRDVEAFF. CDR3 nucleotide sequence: TGTGCCAGCAGCCAAGATTCGTGGTACAGGGATGTTGAAGCTTTCTTT.

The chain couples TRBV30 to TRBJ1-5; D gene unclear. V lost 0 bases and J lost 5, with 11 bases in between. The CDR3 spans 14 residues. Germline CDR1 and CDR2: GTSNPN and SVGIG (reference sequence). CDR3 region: CAWSVVERDQPQHF. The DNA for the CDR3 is TGTGCCTGGAGTGTGGTGGAGAGGGATCAGCCCCAGCATTTT.

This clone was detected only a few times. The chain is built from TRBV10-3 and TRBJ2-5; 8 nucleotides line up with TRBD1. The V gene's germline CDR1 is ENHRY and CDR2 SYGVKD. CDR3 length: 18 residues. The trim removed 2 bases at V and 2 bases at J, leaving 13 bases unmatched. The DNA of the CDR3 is TGTGCCATCAGTGAGCGGACAGGGTTCCCCGGACATCAAGAGACCCAGTACTTC. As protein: CAISERTGFPGHQETQYF.

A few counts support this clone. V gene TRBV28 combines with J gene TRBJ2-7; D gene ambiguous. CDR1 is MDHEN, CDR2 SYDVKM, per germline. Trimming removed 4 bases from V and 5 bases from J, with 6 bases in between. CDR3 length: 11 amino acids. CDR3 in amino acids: CASSYANEQYF. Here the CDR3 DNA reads TGTGCCAGCAGTTACGCGAACGAGCAGTACTTC.

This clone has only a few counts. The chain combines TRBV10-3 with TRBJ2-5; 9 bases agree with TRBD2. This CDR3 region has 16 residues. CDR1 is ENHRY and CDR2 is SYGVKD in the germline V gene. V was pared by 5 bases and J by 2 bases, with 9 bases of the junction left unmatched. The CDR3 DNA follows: TGTGCCATCAGTACAGCGGAGACTAGCGGACAAGAGACCCAGTACTTC. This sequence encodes CAISTAETSGQETQYF.

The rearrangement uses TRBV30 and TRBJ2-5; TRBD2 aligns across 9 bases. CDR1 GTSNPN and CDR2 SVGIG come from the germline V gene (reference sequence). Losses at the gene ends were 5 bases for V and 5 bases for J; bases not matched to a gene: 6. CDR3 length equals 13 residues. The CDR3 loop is CAWLREGRETQYF. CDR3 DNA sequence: TGTGCCTGGCTGCGGGAGGGGAGGGAGACCCAGTACTTC.

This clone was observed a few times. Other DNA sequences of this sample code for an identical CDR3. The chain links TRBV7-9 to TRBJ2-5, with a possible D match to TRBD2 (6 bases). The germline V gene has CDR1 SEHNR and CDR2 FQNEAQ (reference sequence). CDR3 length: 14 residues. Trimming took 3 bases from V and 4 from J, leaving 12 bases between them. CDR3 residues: CASSLGAGRETQYF. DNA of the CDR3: TGTGCCAGCAGCTTGGGTGCGGGGAGAGAGACCCAGTACTTC.

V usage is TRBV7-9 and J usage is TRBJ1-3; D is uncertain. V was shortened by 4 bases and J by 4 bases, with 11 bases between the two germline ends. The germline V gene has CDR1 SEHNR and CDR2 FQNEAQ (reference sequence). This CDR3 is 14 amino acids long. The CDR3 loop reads CASSSYGRGNTIYF. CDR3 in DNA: TGTGCCAGCAGCTCCTATGGTCGGGGAAACACCATATATTTT.

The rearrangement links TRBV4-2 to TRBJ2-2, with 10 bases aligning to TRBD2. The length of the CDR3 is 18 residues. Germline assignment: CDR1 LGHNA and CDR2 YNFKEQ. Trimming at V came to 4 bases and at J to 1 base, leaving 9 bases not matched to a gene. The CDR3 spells CASSLLWSSGGNTGELFF. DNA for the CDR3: TGTGCCAGCAGCCTCCTTTGGTCTAGCGGGGGGAACACCGGGGAGCTGTTTTTT.

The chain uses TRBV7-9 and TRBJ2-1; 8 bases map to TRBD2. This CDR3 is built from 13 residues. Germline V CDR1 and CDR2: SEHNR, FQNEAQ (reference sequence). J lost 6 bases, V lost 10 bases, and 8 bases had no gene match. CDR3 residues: CATSPSGPNEQFF. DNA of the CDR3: TGTGCCACTTCCCCTAGCGGGCCCAATGAGCAGTTCTTC.

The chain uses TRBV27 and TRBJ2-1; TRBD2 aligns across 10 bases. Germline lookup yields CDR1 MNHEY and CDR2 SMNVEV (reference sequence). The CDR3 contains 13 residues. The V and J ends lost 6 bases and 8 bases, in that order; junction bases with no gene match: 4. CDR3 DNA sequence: TGTGCCAGCAGCCGAGGGACTAGCGATGAGCAGTTCTTC. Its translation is CASSRGTSDEQFF.

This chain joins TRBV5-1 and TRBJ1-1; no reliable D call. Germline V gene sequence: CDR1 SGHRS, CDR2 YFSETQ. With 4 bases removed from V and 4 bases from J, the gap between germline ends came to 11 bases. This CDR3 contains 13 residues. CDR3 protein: CASSRDGGTEAFF. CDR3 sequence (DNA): TGCGCCAGCAGCAGGGATGGAGGCACTGAAGCTTTCTTT.